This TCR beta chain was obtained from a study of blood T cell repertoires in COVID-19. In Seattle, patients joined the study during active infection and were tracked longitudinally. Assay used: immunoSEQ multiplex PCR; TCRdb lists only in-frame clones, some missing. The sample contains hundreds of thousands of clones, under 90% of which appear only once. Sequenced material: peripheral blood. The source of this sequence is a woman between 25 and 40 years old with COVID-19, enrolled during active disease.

The CDR3 reads CASSWGLGNTEAFF. The CDR3 nucleotides read TGTGCCAGCAGCTGGGGCCTTGGGAACACTGAAGCTTTCTTT. The chain has TRBV7-9 and TRBJ1-1; tentative D call: TRBD1 (5 bases). The CDR3 has 14 residues. CDR1 is SEHNR and CDR2 is FQNEAQ in the germline V gene (reference sequence). Trimming left V 4 bases short and J 1 base short, with 10 bases between.